This T cell receptor (beta chain) was retrieved from a study of response to subunit inactivated influenza vaccine. Overall study findings and caveats: Each seasonal flu vaccination may recruit only limited new T cells, authors suggested.

The CDR3 is made up of 13 amino acids. CDR1 SEHNR and CDR2 FQNEAQ come from the germline V gene (reference sequence). V lost 5 bases and J lost 4; bases outside the gene matches: 3. Notes on this clonotype: Its antigen remains unidentified.

TCRdb fed the RT-PCR reads into MiXCR, producing one record per CDR3 protein. The table includes about 190,000 distinct CDR3 sequences, approximately 15% detected once. This clonotype originated in a man aged 50 to 59 who received an inactivated influenza vaccine. This specimen consisted of CD8+ T cells sorted from PBMCs, obtained 5 days after vaccination. The chain links TRBV7-9 to TRBJ2-5; 8 bases are shared with TRBD2. The CDR3 loop reads CASSALAGETQYF. In DNA form, the CDR3 reads TGTGCCAGCAGCGCCCTAGCGGGAGAGACCCAGTACTTC.